This TCR beta chain was retrieved from a study of human T cells and chemical hapten exposure. At the level of the study: Slight differences in pooled library volume were the main source of varying TCR yields across samples.

Unique molecular identifiers were attached to individual cDNA molecules within the library. Authors' data handling: Samples held a median of roughly 100,000 TCRs, range about 20,000–690,600. TCRdb reanalysed the RACE reads using MiXCR and keeps one entry per CDR3 protein. The V and J calls and clone size are TCRdb's, not the authors'. Of roughly 130,000 distinct CDR3 sequences detected, roughly 9% appear once; the ten largest clones hold roughly 1.6%. V was clipped by 1 base and J by 0 bases, with 12 bases between them. This CDR3 region has 15 residues. CDR1 and CDR2 from the germline V gene are DFQATT and SNEGSKA (reference sequence). As concerns this clonotype: Its cognate antigen is unknown.

The time point is: healthy volunteer bleed at 2 weeks. The total RNA was obtained from whole blood that was not fractionated. General study results and limits: High-frequency TCRs, those above 1 in 1000, stayed the same after DPC sensitization.

Sequencing was performed on whole blood. The chain is built from TRBV20-1 and TRBJ1-1; D not resolved. This TCR was recovered from a male donor in good health. Some clones in this sample may be carry-over from other donors' samples. The CDR3 spells CSARAGLRMNTEAFF. The DNA for the CDR3 is TGCAGTGCTAGAGCCGGGTTGCGTATGAACACTGAAGCTTTCTTT.